Below, 29 T cell receptor beta chains from the same sample are listed, as sequenced in a study of CD8 T cells in ankylosing spondylitis. TCRdb re-called the 5' RACE reads through MiXCR, storing one row per CDR3 protein. Of some 200,000 distinct CDR3 sequences in the sample, 10% to 15% were seen once. Material for sequencing was blood, either unsorted or a sorted T cell fraction (not recorded which). These receptors all stem from a male donor with ankylosing spondylitis or in good health (not recorded which).

The chain couples TRBV24-1 to TRBJ2-6; no clear D. This CDR3 has 19 amino acids. The germline V gene has CDR1 KGHDR and CDR2 SFDVKD. Trimming shortened V by 0 bases and J by 4 bases, and 18 bases separated the two germline ends. The CDR3, as DNA: TGTGCCACCAGTGATTTGGGTCGGGTGCCCCAATCGGGGGCCAACGTCCTGACTTTC. Translating gives CATSDLGRVPQSGANVLTF.

This chain uses TRBV7-6 with TRBJ2-1, with D maybe TRBD2 (5 bases). The length of the CDR3 is 15 residues. V was clipped by 3 bases and J by 4 bases, with 13 bases between them. Looked up from germline, CDR1 is SGHVS and CDR2 is FNYEAQ. DNA of the CDR3: TGTGCCAGCAGCTTCTTGGGAGAACGGTACAATGAGCAGTTCTTC. Translated: CASSFLGERYNEQFF.

The rearrangement uses TRBV12-3 or TRBV12-4 and TRBJ2-7; TRBD2 agrees at 9 bases. V shed 6 bases and J 2 bases; nucleotides not matched to a gene: 8. The CDR3 spans 15 residues. The CDR3: CASSPSGGPPYEQYF. The CDR3 coding sequence is TGTGCCAGCAGCCCCAGCGGGGGGCCTCCCTACGAGCAGTACTTC.

The chain employs TRBV6-1 and TRBJ2-2; D may be TRBD1 or TRBD2 (6 bases each). Germline-derived CDR1 and CDR2 are MNHNS and SASEGT. The length of the CDR3 is 17 residues. V lost 3 bases, J lost 3 bases, and 17 bases lay in between. This CDR3 reads CASSDLSGAPDTGELFF. DNA of the CDR3: TGTGCCAGCAGTGACCTCTCGGGGGCGCCGGACACCGGGGAGCTGTTTTTT.

In its sample, this clonotype was seen many times. This sequence joins TRBV7-9 and TRBJ2-7, with 7 bases identical to TRBD1. Germline CDR1 and CDR2: SEHNR and FQNEAQ (reference sequence). Germline trimming cut 5 bases from V and 1 base from J; bases unmatched to any gene: 5. This CDR3 contains 14 residues. The CDR3 DNA sequence: TGTGCCAGCAGCCAAGCGACAGGGTCCTACGAGCAGTACTTC. Translated, it gives CASSQATGSYEQYF.

This clonotype was recorded at least ten times. V is TRBV29-1 and J is TRBJ2-1, with D possibly being TRBD1 (5 bases). V lost 3 bases and J lost 3, with 9 bases in between. The CDR3 runs 13 residues. In germline, CDR1 is SQVTM, CDR2 ANQGSEA. CDR3: CSVEGHDYNEQFF. In DNA, the CDR3 is TGCAGCGTTGAGGGGCATGACTACAATGAGCAGTTCTTC.

The sample holds a few counts of this clonotype. The rearrangement links TRBV7-6 to TRBJ2-3; D gene ambiguous. Germline V gene data show CDR1 as SGHVS and CDR2 as FNYEAQ. V lost 5 bases and J 2 bases, leaving 20 bases between the germline ends. This CDR3 is 17 amino acids long. As DNA, the CDR3 is TGTGCCAGCAGCGAACCCCCATGGGTTGGGGACACAGATACGCAGTATTTT. This codes for CASSEPPWVGDTDTQYF.

This clonotype was counted a few times. The chain carries TRBV5-1 and TRBJ2-7; a possible D gene is TRBD1 (6 bases). Germline V gene lookup returns CDR1 SGHRS and CDR2 YFSETQ. CDR3 length: 14 residues. Deletions cut 3 bases from V and 0 bases from J, with 10 bases between. The CDR3 DNA sequence: TGCGCCAGCAGCTCACAGGGAAGCTCCTACGAGCAGTACTTC. It translates to CASSSQGSSYEQYF.

This clonotype occurred a few times. V and J are TRBV7-9 and TRBJ1-4; possible D gene TRBD1, 6 bases. V was trimmed by 6 bases and J by 4 bases, leaving 12 bases between them. CDR1 and CDR2 from the germline V gene are SEHNR and FQNEAQ (reference sequence). The CDR3 runs 14 residues. The CDR3: CASRTDRFNEKLFF. The CDR3 DNA sequence: TGTGCCAGCAGAACCGACAGGTTTAATGAAAAACTGTTTTTT.

The J gene is TRBJ1-5, the V gene TRBV28, with a weak D call TRBD1 (5 bases). Germline CDR1 and CDR2: MDHEN and SYDVKM. The CDR3 contains 15 residues. Trimming removed 5 bases from V and 3 bases from J, with 14 bases in between. In DNA, the CDR3 is TGTGCCAGCAGTCGACTTCCGGGGGACAATCAGCCCCAGCATTTT. Amino acids: CASSRLPGDNQPQHF. Using reference TRBV28 and TRBJ1-5 for the parts outside the CDR3, the full variable domain is DVKVTQSSRYLVKRTGEKVFLECVQDMDHENMFWYRQDPGLGLRLIYFSYDVKMKEKGDIPEGYSVSREKKERFSLILESASTNQTSMYLCASSRLPGDNQPQHFGDGTRLSIL.

This chain links TRBV3-1 with TRBJ2-1; 9 bases are shared with TRBD2. The CDR3 totals 16 residues. Germline-derived CDR1 and CDR2 are LGHDT and YNNKEL (reference sequence). Trimming removed 1 base from V and 2 bases from J; junction bases left unmatched: 3. The CDR3 region is CASSQVAGGPYNEQFF. CDR3 sequence (DNA): TGTGCCAGCAGCCAAGTGGCGGGAGGGCCCTACAATGAGCAGTTCTTC.

There are a few counts of this clonotype. The rearrangement uses TRBV2 and TRBJ2-1; D perhaps matches TRBD1 (5 bases). CDR1 is SNHLY, CDR2 FYNNEI, per germline. The V and J ends lost 10 bases and 9 bases respectively, with 10 bases between them. The CDR3 loop spans 10 amino acids. CDR3 sequence (DNA): TGTGCCATCGGGCAGGGTGAGCAGTTCTTC. Residues: CAIGQGEQFF.

This clonotype turned up a few times. This rearrangement joins TRBV6-4 to TRBJ2-2, with D possibly matching TRBD2 (6 bases). The V gene lost 3 bases and the J gene lost 7 bases, with 12 bases spanning the gap. In germline, CDR1 is MRHNA, CDR2 SNTAGT. The CDR3 contains 14 residues. CDR3 region: CASSESSGSGELFF. The CDR3, as DNA: TGTGCCAGCAGTGAATCTTCCGGGAGCGGGGAGCTGTTTTTT.

The chain links TRBV29-1 to TRBJ1-2, with TRBD1 as a possible D gene (6 bases). This CDR3 comprises 13 residues. V was pared by 4 bases and J by 0 bases, with 9 bases between. CDR1 SQVTM and CDR2 ANQGSEA come from the germline V gene. This chain's CDR3 is CSVGGGPNYGYTF. CDR3 nucleotides: TGCAGCGTTGGAGGGGGTCCTAACTATGGCTACACCTTC.

There are many counts of this clonotype. The chain couples TRBV29-1 to TRBJ2-1; D is unclear. With 3 bases removed from V and 2 bases from J, the gap between germline ends came to 5 bases. Germline V gene lookup returns CDR1 SQVTM and CDR2 ANQGSEA. The CDR3 spans 12 residues. The CDR3 protein is CSVEWTYNEQFF. CDR3 nucleotide sequence: TGCAGCGTTGAGTGGACCTACAATGAGCAGTTCTTC.

As to this clonotype: A much larger clone is a single base away; this may be a read error. The gene calls are TRBV5-1 and TRBJ2-7; 7 bases match TRBD1. The CDR3 is 15 amino acids. Germline lookup yields CDR1 SGHRS and CDR2 YFSETQ. Written as DNA, the CDR3 is TGCGCCAGCAGCTTTACCGGGACAGAGTCCTACGAGCAGCACTTC. Translation: CASSFTGTESYEQHF. The full variable domain, in which reference TRBV5-1 and TRBJ2-7 provide the parts outside the CDR3, is KAGVTQTPRYLIKTRGQQVTLSCSPISGHRSVSWYQQTPGQGLQFLFEYFSETQRNKGNFPGRFSGRQFSNSRSEMNVSTLELGDSALYLCASSFTGTESYEQHFGPGTRLTVT.

This clonotype was seen a handful of times. The chain has TRBV14 and TRBJ2-1; 11 bases map to TRBD2. Losses at the gene ends were 2 bases for V and 3 bases for J; bases not matched to a gene: 6. CDR1 is SGHDN and CDR2 is FVKESK in the germline V gene. CDR3 length: 17 residues. The CDR3 nucleotides read TGTGCCAGCAGCCAACAAATCGGACTAGCGGGCTACAATGAGCAGTTCTTC. It translates to CASSQQIGLAGYNEQFF.

The rearrangement links TRBV5-1 to TRBJ2-1; possible D gene TRBD1, 5 bases. The germline V gene has CDR1 SGHRS and CDR2 YFSETQ. The CDR3 covers 14 residues. The V gene lost 0 bases and the J gene lost 9 bases, with 13 bases spanning the gap. CDR3 region: CASSLGSLQVEQFF. The DNA of the CDR3 is TGCGCCAGCAGCTTGGGATCACTACAGGTTGAGCAGTTCTTC.

The chain couples TRBV4-1 to TRBJ2-2, with 7 positions matching TRBD2. The length of the CDR3 is 14 residues. Germline V gives CDR1 MGHRA, CDR2 YSYEKL. Trimming at V came to 4 bases and at J to 6 bases, leaving 5 bases not matched to a gene. The CDR3 nucleotides are TGCGCCAGCAGCCCCGAACGGGGGGCCGGGGAGCTGTTTTTT. It is translated as CASSPERGAGELFF.

The J gene is TRBJ2-7, the V gene TRBV6-5; 8 bases agree with TRBD1. Germline CDR1 MNHEY, CDR2 SVGAGI. This CDR3 spans 14 amino acids. V gave up 4 bases and J gave up 4 bases; unmatched junction bases: 6. CDR3 sequence: CASSLYDRGYEQYF. The CDR3, as DNA: TGTGCCAGCAGTTTGTACGACAGGGGATACGAGCAGTACTTC.

The CDR3 DNA sequence: TGTGCCAGCAGTTTTTACTACAATGAGCAGTTCTTC. Translation gives CASSFYYNEQFF. The chain employs TRBV6-1 and TRBJ2-1; D call uncertain. The V gene lost 5 bases and the J gene lost 3 bases, with 5 bases spanning the gap. This CDR3 is 12 amino acids long. Germline V gene lookup returns CDR1 MNHNS and CDR2 SASEGT.

This clonotype was detected only a few times. The V and J genes are TRBV20-1 and TRBJ2-1, with a weak D call TRBD2 (5 bases). This CDR3 is 13 amino acids long. Trimming stripped 3 bases from V and 4 bases from J, with 10 bases between. Germline lookup yields CDR1 DFQATT and CDR2 SNEGSKA (reference sequence). The CDR3 reads CSASLGVYNEQFF. The CDR3 DNA follows: TGCAGTGCTAGTCTGGGAGTATACAATGAGCAGTTCTTC.

This clonotype was observed a handful of times. The V call is TRBV5-1, the J call TRBJ2-2; D assignment may be TRBD1 or TRBD2 (5 bases each). Germline assignment: CDR1 SGHRS and CDR2 YFSETQ. The CDR3 covers 14 residues. V was clipped by 5 bases and J by 4 bases, with 12 bases between them. This chain's CDR3 is CASRQTGATGELFF. Written as DNA, the CDR3 is TGCGCCAGCAGACAAACCGGGGCCACCGGGGAGCTGTTTTTT.

This clonotype was recorded many times. The chain has TRBV20-1 and TRBJ2-1, with TRBD2 identical over 12 bases. The CDR3 length is 14 residues. V lost 6 bases and J lost 10; bases outside the gene matches: 10. The germline V gene has CDR1 DFQATT and CDR2 SNEGSKA (reference sequence). CDR3 protein: CSAGRTSGDEEQFF. Written as DNA, the CDR3 is TGCAGTGCCGGTCGGACTAGCGGGGATGAGGAGCAGTTCTTC.

This clonotype was detected only a few times. The CDR3 DNA reads TGCGCCAGCAGCTTCGGGACAGGGACCTACGAGCAGTACTTC. Translating it yields CASSFGTGTYEQYF. The chain joins TRBV5-1 to TRBJ2-7; 9 bases fit TRBD1. Trimming at V came to 2 bases and at J to 2 bases, leaving 2 bases not matched to a gene. The CDR3 covers 14 residues. CDR1 and CDR2 from the germline V gene are SGHRS and YFSETQ.

In this sample, this clonotype turned up a few times. The rearrangement links TRBV20-1 to TRBJ2-1, with D uncertain. CDR1 is DFQATT, CDR2 SNEGSKA, per germline (reference sequence). V lost 3 bases, J lost 0 bases, and 12 bases lay in between. The CDR3 contains 15 residues. The CDR3 loop reads CSASSPLSSYNEQFF. The CDR3 DNA reads as TGCAGTGCTAGCTCACCCCTGAGCTCCTACAATGAGCAGTTCTTC.

This clonotype was seen only a few times. The genes are TRBV12-3 or TRBV12-4 and TRBJ2-5; tentatively, D is TRBD1 (6 bases). The V end was cut by 7 bases, the J end by 0 bases, with 15 bases between. The CDR3 consists of 15 residues. The CDR3: CASTLTGTHQETQYF. CDR3 DNA sequence: TGTGCCAGCACTCTAACCGGGACACACCAAGAGACCCAGTACTTC.

This clonotype was observed a handful of times. The rearrangement links TRBV11-2 to TRBJ1-2, with TRBD1 matching over 7 bases. In germline, CDR1 is SGHAT, CDR2 FQNNGV. This CDR3 contains 15 residues. The CDR3 DNA follows: TGTAGCCCCGGACAGGACCCCACCTTGCTTTATGGCTACACCTTC. Translating it yields CSPGQDPTLLYGYTF.

This clonotype was seen only a few times. V is TRBV24-1 and J is TRBJ2-1; D remains unclear. The CDR3 covers 13 residues. CDR1 is KGHDR and CDR2 is SFDVKD in the germline V gene. Trimming took off 3 bases at V and 9 bases at J, with 11 bases between the two ends. This CDR3 reads CATSDGIVSEQFF. CDR3 coding DNA: TGTGCCACCAGTGATGGGATAGTGAGTGAGCAGTTCTTC.